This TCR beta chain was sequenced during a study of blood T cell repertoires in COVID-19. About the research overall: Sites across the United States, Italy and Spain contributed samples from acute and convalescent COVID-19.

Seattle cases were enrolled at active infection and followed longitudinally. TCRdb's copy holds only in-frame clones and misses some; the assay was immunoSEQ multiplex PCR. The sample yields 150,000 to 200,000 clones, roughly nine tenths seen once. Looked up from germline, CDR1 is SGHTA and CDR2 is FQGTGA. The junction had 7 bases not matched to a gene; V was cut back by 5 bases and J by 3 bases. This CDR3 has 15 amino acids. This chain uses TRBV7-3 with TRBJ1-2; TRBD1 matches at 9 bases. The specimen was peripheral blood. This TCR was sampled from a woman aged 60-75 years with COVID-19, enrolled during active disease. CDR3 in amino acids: CASSPQGARDYGYTF. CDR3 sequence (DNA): TGTGCCAGCAGCCCACAGGGGGCTCGGGACTATGGCTACACCTTC.